This T cell receptor (beta chain) was found in a study of OX40 agonist ivuxolimab in advanced cancers. Study summary: From 23 to 79 years was the age range, with a mean of roughly 59 years, and around 80% were male.

Profiled with immunoSEQ multiplex PCR; TCRdb holds only in-frame clones, not every one. The repertoire holds some 97,000 clones, approximately 90% seen once, with under 0.65% in the top ten. Looked up from germline, CDR1 is SGHNT and CDR2 is YENEEA. The V end lost 2 bases, the J end lost 5 bases, and 18 bases lay between the germline ends. The CDR3 has 16 amino acids. The chain uses TRBV11-3 and TRBJ1-1; D remains ambiguous. Sequenced material: CD4+ or CD8+ T cells sorted from blood, taken in a trial of the OX40 agonist ivuxolimab. The receptor was derived from an adult with an advanced solid tumor such as melanoma, head and neck, liver or kidney cancer. This chain's CDR3 is CASSLRSQASGTEAFF. CDR3 nucleotide sequence: TGTGCCAGCAGCTTAAGGAGTCAGGCGTCGGGAACTGAAGCTTTCTTT.